This T cell receptor beta chain was documented in a study of T cell repertoires in cytomegalovirus infection. The overall study: Well-studied HLA-B-restricted epitopes and recently identified HLA-C-restricted epitopes of CMV were both used in the study. In public TCR beta signatures, there were indications of both CMV infection and matching HLA type. Whole-study results and caveats: Cumulative frequency of public TCR beta families picked out carriers of CMV plus the relevant HLA. CMV-specific TCR beta clonotypes restricted by HLA-C dominated the ex vivo response.

From germline, CDR1 is MGHRA and CDR2 YSYEKL. The CDR3 covers 15 residues. V gave up 1 base and J gave up 6 bases, with 15 bases separating them. MiXCR, run by TCRdb on the reads, gives a single entry per CDR3 protein. The sample has some 310,000 distinct CDR3 sequences; roughly 25% are singletons. This clonotype was detected a few times. Its target is unknown. This TCR came from a human donor in good health (CMV status not recorded). Some clones in this sample may be carry-over from other donors' samples. Sequenced here: cultured PBMCs, sampled from culture after CMV antigen stimulation. This chain joins TRBV4-1 and TRBJ1-2, with a tentative D call TRBD1 (6 bases). CDR3: CASSQVGGSKDGYTF. CDR3 DNA: TGCGCCAGCAGCCAAGTAGGGGGATCAAAGGATGGCTACACCTTC.